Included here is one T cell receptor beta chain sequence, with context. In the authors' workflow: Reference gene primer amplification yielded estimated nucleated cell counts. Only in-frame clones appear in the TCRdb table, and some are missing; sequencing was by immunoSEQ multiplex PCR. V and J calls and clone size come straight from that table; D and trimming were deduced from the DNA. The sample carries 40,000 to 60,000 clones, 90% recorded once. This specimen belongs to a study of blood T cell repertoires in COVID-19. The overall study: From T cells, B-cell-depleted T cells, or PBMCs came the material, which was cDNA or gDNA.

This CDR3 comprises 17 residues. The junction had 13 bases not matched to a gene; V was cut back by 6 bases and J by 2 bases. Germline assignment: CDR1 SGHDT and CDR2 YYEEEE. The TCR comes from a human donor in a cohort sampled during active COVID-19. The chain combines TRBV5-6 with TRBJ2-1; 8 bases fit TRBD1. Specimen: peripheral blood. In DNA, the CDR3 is TGTGCCAGCAAACCCAGACAGGGGAAGGGGGCCTACAATGAGCAGTTCTTC. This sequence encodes CASKPRQGKGAYNEQFF. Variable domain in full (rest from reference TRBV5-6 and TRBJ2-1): DAGVTQSPTHLIKTRGQQVTLRCSPKSGHDTVSWYQQALGQGPQFIFQYYEEEERQRGNFPDRFSGHQFPNYSSELNVNALLLGDSALYLCASKPRQGKGAYNEQFFGPGTRLTVL.